This T cell receptor (beta chain) was retrieved from a study of cytomegalovirus exposure and HLA in healthy donors (dated by TCRdb to about 2017). About the investigation overall: An earlier analysis of 587 of the donors reported approximately 280 Gb of sequence data and 117 million unique TCR beta sequences obtained from 150 million to 200 million T cells. Typing coverage differed by locus: A, B, C, DRB1 and DQB1 were typed in roughly 629-630 donors, DQA1 in approximately 520, DPA1 in 600 to 610, and DPB1 in 400 to 490. Several DR-DQ haplotypes were handled as single units for association and clustering because linkage in the cohort was strong. The genetic ancestry cluster associated with self-reported Caucasian donors included over 65% of the roughly 400 genotyped donors. About 280 gigabases of sequencing data and 78 million or so unique TCR sequences were included in an early release covering around 650 HLA-typed donors. The study aimed to test whether signatures of past pathogen exposure could be identified by cataloging public T cell receptors. Rather than using new phenotypic data, the later analysis identified candidate immune exposures from TCR beta sequences and from how often those sequences occurred across donors. On average, roughly 250,000 unique TCR beta nucleotide sequences were sequenced per donor among a few hundred genotyped donors of the cohort, with 15% to 20% of those sequences being non-productive. HLA typing covered class I and class II loci at four-digit resolution. In a later analysis, previously published TCR beta repertoires from more than 500 donors were re-analyzed and high-resolution HLA genotyping was added so that TCR occurrence patterns could be studied. The study combined high-throughput TCR immunosequencing, statistical association of individual TCRs with disease status, and machine learning to predict cytomegalovirus infection status. Along with the roughly 670-subject first cohort, a separate validation cohort of around 110 different subjects was used. Donor age, sex, ethnicity and CMV serostatus were compiled alongside the repertoire data. To decide whether each TCR beta V gene segment behaved as functional or pseudogenic, an earlier analysis of 587 of the donors relied on high-throughput TCR beta sequencing. The T cell repertoires of some 670 subjects were profiled by immunosequencing and related to cytomegalovirus serostatus. A later genetic analysis used genome-wide SNP genotypes for about three fifths of the 666 donors, treating that subset as a discovery cohort. Every discovery cohort repertoire had been produced on one sequencing platform. General conclusions and limits of the study: In a later analysis, TCR association rates were found to vary across HLA loci, with the most associated TCRs seen for DRB1 alleles and the fewest for HLA-C alleles. When HLA alleles, especially DR and DQ, strongly co-occurred, attributing TCR associations to individual alleles was difficult. Because counts were too low, seventeen rarely observed V segments, including chromosome 9 orphons, were excluded from the earlier analysis of 587 of the donors. According to the authors, the approach could potentially be generalized to other disease states and immunological phenotypes. A cluster of highly shared sequence variants was judged likely to be a technical artifact of the sequencing pipeline. A later analysis found that HLA-associated TCR beta chains were more clonally expanded and had lower generation probabilities than equally common non-associated chains. Specific HLA alleles were associated with 15,000 to 20,000 TCR beta sequences at a false discovery rate of 0.05 in a later analysis. Because some donors lacked HLA typing at each locus, the association tests relied only on the typed subset. A total of 164 TCR beta chains were listed by the study as associated with cytomegalovirus. In a later analysis, most CMV-associated TCR beta chains were found to appear HLA-restricted, with HLA associations seemingly driven largely by CMV exposure. Linkage disequilibrium might explain the correlated functional status among segregating V segments, but an unknown experimental factor could not be excluded. An association between a missense DCLRE1C variant and V-gene and J-gene trimming of TCR beta chains was found in a later genetic analysis and replicated in an independent cohort. Across donors, most TCR sequences were observed very rarely, whereas some public TCRs were present in many individuals. The cohort was sequenced for TCR beta chains only, and without alpha or paired-chain data the features that could be detected were limited. Compared with the 666-donor mean, donors in an Asian-associated ancestry cluster had fewer N-insertions in productive TCRs, according to a later genetic analysis. Presence/absence analyses assumed roughly uniform sequencing depth across donors, an assumption that may not hold. Some IMGT-functional V segments, including TRBV6-2 and TRBV6-3, could not be distinguished by the 87-base-pair reads and were therefore excluded. Cytomegalovirus status was reported to be diagnosed by the classifier with high specificity and sensitivity in both the original and validation cohorts. In an earlier analysis of about 600 of the donors, most TCR beta V segments appeared in productive rearrangements about 90% or about 30% of the time, broadly matching IMGT annotations. For the cohort, immune exposure information was limited to CMV serostatus. In vitro tests confirmed that three of the cytomegalovirus-associated TCR beta chains recognize cytomegalovirus antigens. In a later analysis, several top co-occurrence clusters were reported to appear linked to parvovirus B19, influenza, CMV and Epstein-Barr virus. A further reported finding was that TCR beta sequences accurately predicted the HLA-A and HLA-B alleles for most subjects in the first cohort.

The germline V gene gives CDR1 as SGHAT and CDR2 as FQNNGV. The CDR3 runs 14 amino acids, cysteine and phenylalanine included. Kept here is only the CDR3 DNA, which spans 42 bases and is read in frame from base 1. Trimming accounts for 3 bases at V and 4 bases at J, while the number of junction bases matched to no gene is 2. Libraries were constructed by the immunoSEQ multiplex PCR assay. For the multiplex PCR, a mixture combining 60 forward primers for TCR Vbeta segments and 13 reverse primers for TCR Jbeta segments was used. The CDR3 region of rearranged TCR beta genes was amplified from genomic DNA with a multiplex PCR assay. Amplified TCR beta libraries were sequenced as 87-base-pair reads on the Illumina HiSeq System. Per the source publication's procedure: A later analysis tallied 75 million to 95 million unique TCR beta chains across the 600 to 700 repertoires, and around 12 million of those chains were shared by two or more donors. Raw reads were error-corrected and collapsed into unique sequences with a nearest-neighbor algorithm that merged closely related sequences to remove PCR and sequencing errors. To assign V, D and J gene segments, CDR3 sequences were aligned to IMGT reference sequences. For a sequence to be retained, a match of at least six nucleotides to both a V gene segment and a J gene segment was required. A rearrangement was called productive if the CDR3 had no stop codons and remained in frame with V and J, and every other rearrangement was called non-productive. Following IMGT convention, CDR3 was defined as the stretch from the second conserved V-encoded cysteine to the conserved J-encoded phenylalanine. The earlier analysis of about 620 of the donors excluded sequences that lacked an unambiguous match to a single V gene segment. An earlier analysis of approximately 590 of the donors classified V segments as functional when productive rearrangements were above 56.7% and as segregating when the standard deviation between donors was above 5%. A statistical classification framework was developed to diagnose cytomegalovirus status using the catalog of TCR beta chain sequences. A later analysis assigned V and J genes by comparing TCR nucleotide sequences with IMGT/GENE-DB human TR gene sequences. In a later analysis, CDR3 sequences and most-parsimonious VDJ recombination scenarios were assigned using the TCRdist pipeline. In a later analysis, each TCR beta chain was defined by its CDR3 amino acid sequence together with its V-gene family, and reads without a unique V-gene family were excluded. In a later analysis, fewer than 650 highly shared, low-generation-probability nucleotide sequences were removed to address suspected cross-contamination and a sequencing artifact. In a later analysis, a clonal expansion index for each public chain was calculated from normalized within-repertoire ranks of inferred template counts. In a later analysis, generation probabilities were computed with a VDJ recombination model fitted to out-of-frame rearrangements, and the resulting probabilities were checked against IGoR. A later analysis scored TCR-TCR, TCR-HLA and TCR-CMV co-occurrence with hypergeometric tests, applying a repertoire-size bias correction to TCR pairs. In a later analysis, false discovery rates were estimated by permuting HLA or CMV assignments 20 times. In a later analysis, co-occurring TCRs were grouped using DBSCAN, and TCRdist sequence similarity was added for clustering within HLA-allele-positive subsets. For co-occurrence clustering, repertoires with fewer than 30,000 or more than 120,000 public chains were excluded, along with a handful of repertoires with anomalous nucleotide sharing. Not all clones reach the TCRdb copy of this immuneACCESS table, which keeps in-frame sequences only. Checked studies attribute under half of the gap to unresolved V genes and leave the rest unexplained. For V, J and clone size, that table is used; D and trimming come from the DNA. The table for this sample lists about 190,000 clones; roughly 85% of them were counted only once. The ten largest make up roughly 1.5% of the sample.

Points on this clone: Its antigen has not been determined. Qualities for individual bases were not recorded, and no much larger clone is one base off.

The cohort comprised more than 550 healthy bone marrow donors. At the time of sampling, all cohort members were nominally healthy, though unrecorded immune exposures were likely present. The donor was CMV seronegative and was included in the group of about 400 seronegative cohort members. Each donor provided a peripheral blood sample, and peripheral blood mononuclear cells were used for TCR beta sequencing. Genomic DNA was extracted from the blood cell samples with the Qiagen DNeasy Blood Extraction Kit. The chain is made from TRBV11-2 and TRBJ2-1, with 8 bases aligning to TRBD2. The clonotype comes from a young woman in good health and CMV-seronegative. Source material: PBMCs. The CDR3 region: CASSLIAGYNEQFF. The DNA sequence reads TGTGCCAGCAGCTTGATAGCGGGATACAATGAGCAGTTCTTC. Where the CDR3 stops, the reference TRBV11-2 and TRBJ2-1 genes take over; the full variable domain is EAGVAQSPRYKIIEKRQSVAFWCNPISGHATLYWYQQILGQGPKLLIQFQNNGVVDDSQLPKDRFSAERLKGVDSTLKIQPAKLEDSAVYLCASSLIAGYNEQFFGPGTRLTVL.